This TCR beta chain appears in the sequencing data of a study of response to subunit inactivated influenza vaccine. This clonotype was seen ten or more times. Its antigen is undetermined. TCRdb passed the RT-PCR reads through MiXCR, listing each CDR3 protein once. The data hold under 200,000 distinct CDR3 sequences, with around 10% observed a single time. The study's findings and limits: Authors suggested each seasonal influenza vaccination recruits few new T cells.

The specimen comprised CD8+ T cells sorted from PBMCs, sampled less than 25 months after vaccination. The receptor's source is a man between 50 and 75 years old who received an inactivated influenza vaccine.

The DNA for the CDR3 is TGCGCCAGCAGCTTGGTCTTGGACGGAATTGCCAAAAACATTCAGTACTTC. Residues: CASSLVLDGIAKNIQYF. The V gene is TRBV5-1, the J gene TRBJ2-4, with D uncertain. The CDR3 loop spans 17 amino acids. Deletions cut 0 bases from V and 1 base from J, with 14 bases between. Germline CDR1 and CDR2: SGHRS and YFSETQ.